By frequency in the sample, the clone carrying this TCR beta chain is medium-sized (0.01 to 0.1%). Its antigen is currently unknown. The sample comes from a study of PD-1 blockade in classical Hodgkin lymphoma. Study-level findings and limits: Repertoire differences have undefined causes, possibly disease activity or prior therapy. Baseline diversity resembling that of newly diagnosed patients was seen in complete responders.

The data were produced by immunoSEQ multiplex PCR, yet TCRdb's version contains in-frame clones alone and is incomplete. The table lists 30,000 to 35,000 clones, roughly four fifths of them singletons. The CDR3 totals 15 residues. Trimming removed 0 bases from V and 4 bases from J; junction bases left unmatched: 2. CDR1 SGHDT and CDR2 YYEEEE come from the germline V gene. The patients all showed relapse after autologous stem cell transplantation, while their brentuximab vedotin exposure varied. Reported best responses ranged across complete response, partial response or progressive disease. V is TRBV5-6 and J is TRBJ2-1; 9 bases align to TRBD1. This clonotype originated in a human donor with classical Hodgkin lymphoma. The sample here was peripheral blood mononuclear cells (PBMCs), taken at baseline. The CDR3 DNA reads TGTGCCAGCAGCTTGGGGGACAGGGCATACAATGAGCAGTTCTTC. Protein: CASSLGDRAYNEQFF.